Listed here are 21 T cell receptor beta chains from one sample, sequenced in a study of blood T cell repertoires in COVID-19. The repertoire was sequenced with immunoSEQ multiplex PCR; TCRdb's copy has only in-frame clones and lacks some. The sample has around 140,000 clones; almost 80% are singletons. The sample was PBMCs or T cells enriched from blood (not recorded which). The receptors were gathered from a woman aged 45-65 years who had recovered from COVID-19.

This chain joins TRBV6-5 and TRBJ1-6; D gene unclear. The CDR3 is 11 amino acids. From germline, CDR1 is MNHEY and CDR2 SVGAGI. Trimming cost V 0 bases and J 15 bases, with 6 bases left between them. The CDR3 DNA reads TGTGCCAGCAGTTACTCGGGAGACCTCCACTTT. Its translation: CASSYSGDLHF.

There are a few counts of this clone. This chain connects TRBV30 to TRBJ1-1; D is possibly TRBD1 (6 bases). Trimming took 0 bases from V and 3 from J, leaving 11 bases between them. The CDR3 covers 14 residues. Germline V lookup: CDR1 GTSNPN, CDR2 SVGIG (reference sequence). The CDR3 is CAWSVQGYYTEAFF. The CDR3 nucleotides are TGTGCCTGGAGTGTACAGGGTTATTACACTGAAGCTTTCTTT.

V usage is TRBV10-3 and J usage is TRBJ2-5; D possibly corresponds to TRBD2 (5 bases). V was clipped by 0 bases and J by 5 bases, with 10 bases between them. The CDR3 loop spans 14 amino acids. Germline values: CDR1 ENHRY, CDR2 SYGVKD. The CDR3 protein is CAISESSVGETQYF. The CDR3 DNA sequence: TGTGCCATCAGTGAGTCTAGCGTAGGGGAGACCCAGTACTTC.

In its sample, this clone was seen a few times. The chain has TRBV6-1 and TRBJ1-1; 9 bases fit TRBD1. The V gene's germline CDR1 is MNHNS and CDR2 SASEGT. Germline trimming cut 2 bases from V and 4 bases from J; bases unmatched to any gene: 5. The CDR3 contains 15 residues. CDR3 nucleotide sequence: TGTGCCAGCAGTGAATTCGGGACAGGGAGCACTGAAGCTTTCTTT. As protein: CASSEFGTGSTEAFF.

The CDR3: CASSPTGFYEQYF. The CDR3 DNA reads as TGTGCCAGCTCACCGACAGGGTTCTACGAGCAGTACTTC. The chain employs TRBV18 and TRBJ2-7; 7 bases are a match to TRBD1. CDR1 is KGHSH and CDR2 is LQKENI in the germline V gene. The V gene end was trimmed by 3 bases and the J gene end by 3 bases; junction bases not matched to a gene: 2. This CDR3 has 13 residues. The full variable domain, with the rest looked up from reference TRBV18 and TRBJ2-7, is NAGVMQNPRHLVRRRGQEARLRCSPMKGHSHVYWYRQLPEEGLKFMVYLQKENIIDESGMPKERFSAEFPKEGPSILRIQQVVRGDSAAYFCASSPTGFYEQYFGPGTRLTVT.

The chain uses TRBV12-2 and TRBJ1-2. TRBV12-2 is noted as a pseudogene. The CDR3 has 16 amino acids. The CDR3 is CASRLEREGFQHGYTF. CDR3 sequence (DNA): TGTGCAAGTCGCTTAGAACGAGAGGGTTTTCAGCATGGCTACACCTTC.

The chain couples TRBV7-8 to TRBJ2-7; 8 bases line up with TRBD1. The CDR3 has 14 amino acids. V was clipped by 5 bases and J by 5 bases; unmatched bases: 8. CDR1 and CDR2 from the germline V gene are SGHVS and FQNEAQ. The CDR3 is CASSTRQGQNEQYF. DNA of the CDR3: TGTGCCAGCAGCACGAGACAGGGGCAGAACGAGCAGTACTTC.

This clone occurred once. The chain is built from TRBV28 and TRBJ2-6; D might be TRBD1 (5 bases). The CDR3 sequence is 15 residues long. In germline, CDR1 is MDHEN, CDR2 SYDVKM. Between the trimmed V and J ends, which lost 7 bases and 0 bases, there was a span of 10 bases. CDR3 DNA: TGTGCCAGCACCTTTGACAGCTCTGGGGCCAACGTCCTGACTTTC. Translation: CASTFDSSGANVLTF.

The chain links TRBV28 to TRBJ2-7; TRBD1 aligns across 7 bases. The length of the CDR3 is 14 residues. Germline CDR1 and CDR2: MDHEN and SYDVKM. V lost 5 bases, J lost 3 bases, and 7 bases stayed unmatched. The DNA for the CDR3 is TGTGCCAGCAGTCCGACTGACAGGGTCTACGAGCAGTACTTC. This encodes CASSPTDRVYEQYF.

The chain employs TRBV15 and TRBJ1-5; D is uncertain. From germline, CDR1 is LNHNV and CDR2 YYDKDF (reference sequence). CDR3 length: 14 residues. V lost 8 bases and J lost 0, with 11 bases in between. CDR3 sequence: CATATVYSNQPQHF. The CDR3 nucleotides read TGTGCCACCGCAACAGTTTATAGCAATCAGCCCCAGCATTTT.

The table lists this clone with a count of one. This chain uses TRBV27 with TRBJ2-5; 9 nucleotides align to TRBD1. J lost 4 bases, V lost 2 bases, and 2 bases had no gene match. Germline CDR1 reads MNHEY; CDR2 reads SMNVEV (reference sequence). The CDR3 extends over 14 amino acids. The CDR3 is CASSLTGGVETQYF. The CDR3 nucleotides read TGTGCCAGCAGTTTAACAGGGGGCGTAGAGACCCAGTACTTC.

The chain employs TRBV19 and TRBJ1-4, with D perhaps TRBD1 (5 bases). Germline assignment: CDR1 LNHDA and CDR2 SQIVND (reference sequence). Trimming cost V 3 bases and J 8 bases, with 10 bases left between them. The CDR3 length is 13 residues. This CDR3 is CASSIGREEKLFF. The CDR3 DNA reads TGTGCCAGTAGTATCGGCAGGGAAGAAAAACTGTTTTTT.

The table lists this clone with a few counts. CDR3 region: CASSSPTGGEQYF. DNA of the CDR3: TGTGCCAGCAGCTCTCCGACAGGGGGCGAGCAGTACTTC. The V gene is TRBV11-2, the J gene TRBJ2-7, with 9 bases that match TRBD1. The germline V gene has CDR1 SGHAT and CDR2 FQNNGV. CDR3 length: 13 amino acids. V shed 4 bases, J shed 6 bases, and the junction held 4 bases outside the gene matches.

The rearrangement links TRBV25-1 to TRBJ1-1; D remains unclear. V was shortened by 8 bases and J by 4 bases, with 20 bases between the two germline ends. Germline V CDR1 and CDR2: MGHDK, SYGVNS. The length of the CDR3 is 15 residues. As DNA, the CDR3 is TGTGCCAGCGCCCGACGGACCGTTGGGAGCACTGAAGCTTTCTTT. Translated, it gives CASARRTVGSTEAFF.

V gene TRBV11-2 combines with J gene TRBJ1-4; D call uncertain. The V and J ends lost 5 bases and 5 bases respectively, with 18 bases between them. CDR1 is SGHAT and CDR2 is FQNNGV in the germline V gene. The length of the CDR3 is 16 residues. The DNA for the CDR3 is TGTGCCAGCAGCGGCCGTGAAATAGGAGGAAATGAAAAACTGTTTTTT. Residues: CASSGREIGGNEKLFF.

The V gene is TRBV13, the J gene TRBJ1-4; TRBD1 aligns across 9 bases. This CDR3 has 14 amino acids. The trim removed 7 bases at V and 7 bases at J, leaving 7 bases unmatched. CDR1 is PRHDT and CDR2 is FYEKMQ in the germline V gene (reference sequence). The CDR3 DNA follows: TGTGCCAGCACCGAACAGGGGGCAGGTGAAAAACTGTTTTTT. Its translation: CASTEQGAGEKLFF. Full variable domain (rest looked up from reference TRBV13 and TRBJ1-4): AAGVIQSPRHLIKEKRETATLKCYPIPRHDTVYWYQQGPGQDPQFLISFYEKMQSDKGSIPDRFSAQQFSDYHSELNMSSLELGDSALYFCASTEQGAGEKLFFGSGTQLSVL.

This clone was detected only a few times. The J gene is TRBJ1-2, the V gene TRBV4-2, with D perhaps matching TRBD1 (5 bases). Trimming stripped 2 bases from V and 3 bases from J, with 13 bases between. Germline assignment: CDR1 LGHNA and CDR2 YNFKEQ. This CDR3 has 15 residues. CDR3 DNA: TGTGCCAGCAGCCAACTGGAGGAGGGGTACTATGGCTACACCTTC. This gives the protein CASSQLEEGYYGYTF.

This clone was counted only a few times. The chain couples TRBV4-2 to TRBJ2-7; possibly TRBD2 for D (6 bases). Deletions cut 1 base from V and 4 bases from J, with 20 bases between. Germline values: CDR1 LGHNA, CDR2 YNFKEQ. The CDR3 is 17 residues long. The CDR3 DNA follows: TGTGCCAGCAGCCAAGGACTTGGGGAGGCCGGGGAGTACGAGCAGTACTTC. As protein: CASSQGLGEAGEYEQYF.

The chain uses TRBV30 and TRBJ1-5, with D perhaps matching TRBD1 (6 bases). Germline V CDR1 and CDR2: GTSNPN, SVGIG (reference sequence). With 5 bases removed from V and 4 bases from J, the gap between germline ends came to 18 bases. The CDR3 is 15 amino acids. The CDR3 coding sequence is TGTGCCTGGGCCCGGGCGGGGGGCGTAAATCAGCCCCAGCATTTT. It translates to CAWARAGGVNQPQHF.

The V call is TRBV9, the J call TRBJ1-4; D gene ambiguous. From germline, CDR1 is SGDLS and CDR2 YYNGEE. V lost 5 bases to trimming and J lost 7 bases, with 24 bases between them. The CDR3 is 17 residues long. CDR3 bases: TGTGCCAGCAGTGCCGGGGTCGGGGAGTTGGGTACTGAAAAACTGTTTTTT. Encoded protein: CASSAGVGELGTEKLFF. The whole variable domain, remainder taken from reference TRBV9 and TRBJ1-4, is DSGVTQTPKHLITATGQRVTLRCSPRSGDLSVYWYQQSLDQGLQFLIQYYNGEERAKGNILERFSAQQFPDLHSELNLSSLELGDSALYFCASSAGVGELGTEKLFFGSGTQLSVL.

This clone was seen many times. The chain recombines TRBV6-5 with TRBJ2-5, with TRBD2 identical over 8 bases. Trimming at V came to 8 bases and at J to 4 bases, leaving 12 bases not matched to a gene. The CDR3 loop spans 15 amino acids. Germline V lookup: CDR1 MNHEY, CDR2 SVGAGI. Here the CDR3 reads CASVGGGRPGETQYF. CDR3 coding DNA: TGTGCCAGCGTCGGGGGGGGGCGTCCGGGAGAGACCCAGTACTTC.